Shown below are 24 T cell receptor beta chains from a single sample sequenced in a study of long-term antiretroviral therapy in people with HIV (dated by TCRdb to the early 2020s). The immunoSEQ hsTCRB v3.0 assay was used at survey level resolution to sequence the TRB variable region. Here the immuneACCESS table is served through TCRdb, limited to in-frame sequences with V and J called. Missing clones are a known gap in these copies; in checked studies unresolved V genes cover under half, and the rest lacks a known reason. The sample contains 30,000 to 40,000 clones, 65% to 90% of them found a single time. The ten largest make up just under 4.5% of the sample. The sample here was unsorted PBMCs, taken around 3.3 years after starting antiretroviral therapy. The receptors originated from a man between 18 and 29 years old with HIV.

The chain recombines TRBV6-6 with TRBJ1-5; D is ambiguous. The V gene's germline CDR1 is MNHNY and CDR2 SVGAGI (reference sequence). This CDR3 has 13 amino acids. Trimming shortened V by 3 bases and J by 6 bases, and 9 bases separated the two germline ends. Written as DNA, the CDR3 is TGTGCCAGCAGTTATTTCGACGGTCAGCCCCAGCATTTT. It encodes CASSYFDGQPQHF.

V gene TRBV10-3 combines with J gene TRBJ1-1; D is uncertain. V was cut by 0 bases and J by 1 base, with 6 bases left in between. Germline V gene lookup returns CDR1 ENHRY and CDR2 SYGVKD. The CDR3 runs 14 residues. The CDR3 nucleotides read TGTGCCATCAGTGAGTCGGGTCAGAACACTGAAGCTTTCTTT. Translation: CAISESGQNTEAFF.

This clone was observed a handful of times. The chain links TRBV27 to TRBJ2-7; weak D call: TRBD1 (6 bases). Per germline, CDR1 MNHEY and CDR2 SMNVEV (reference sequence). V lost 5 bases and J 2 bases, leaving 16 bases between the germline ends. There are 15 residues in the CDR3. CDR3 coding DNA: TGTGCCAGCAGTGCCTCACAGGGAATGGCCTACGAGCAGTACTTC. Protein sequence: CASSASQGMAYEQYF.

The chain is built from TRBV12-5 and TRBJ1-1, with a tentative D call TRBD1 (5 bases). The V gene lost 7 bases and the J gene lost 4 bases, with 16 bases spanning the gap. The length of the CDR3 is 14 residues. Germline CDR1 is LGHNT and CDR2 is FRNRAP. The CDR3 here is CASALGQGSTEAFF. In nucleotides, the CDR3 is TGTGCTAGTGCACTGGGGCAGGGTTCCACTGAAGCTTTCTTT.

This chain joins TRBV18 and TRBJ1-1, with TRBD1 matching 8 bases. CDR1 is KGHSH and CDR2 is LQKENI in the germline V gene. V shed 2 bases, J shed 6 bases, and the junction held 8 bases outside the gene matches. CDR3 length: 15 amino acids. CDR3 sequence: CASSPIPGQDSEAFF. For the CDR3, the DNA is TGTGCCAGCTCACCAATCCCGGGACAGGATTCTGAAGCTTTCTTT.

This clone was observed a single time. The chain recombines TRBV10-2 with TRBJ1-5; 10 bases agree with TRBD1. Germline V gene lookup returns CDR1 WSHSY and CDR2 SAAADI. The CDR3 totals 14 residues. Unmatched junction bases numbered 7, after V lost 8 bases and J lost 6 bases. This CDR3 reads CASGETGGGQPQHF. Here the CDR3 DNA reads TGCGCCAGCGGCGAGACAGGGGGCGGTCAGCCCCAGCATTTT.

This CDR3 is CASSTHPPNTEAFF. The DNA for the CDR3 is TGTGCCAGCAGCACTCATCCACCGAACACTGAAGCTTTCTTT. J is TRBJ1-1 and V is TRBV7-2; the D is unclear. This CDR3 is 14 amino acids long. Germline CDR1 SGHTA, CDR2 FQGNSA. V lost 5 bases, J lost 1 base, and 11 bases lay in between.

This clone has just one count. The chain is built from TRBV28 and TRBJ2-7, with D possibly matching TRBD2 (7 bases). Germline CDR1 and CDR2: MDHEN and SYDVKM. CDR3 length: 16 amino acids. Trimming removed 7 bases from V and 6 bases from J, with 25 bases in between. This chain's CDR3 is CASKGGRGGLLSEQYF. CDR3 in DNA: TGTGCCAGCAAGGGGGGACGGGGAGGGCTCTTGAGCGAGCAGTACTTC.

V usage is TRBV7-6 and J usage is TRBJ2-5; perhaps TRBD1 as D (5 bases). Germline V gives CDR1 SGHVS, CDR2 FNYEAQ. V lost 4 bases and J 5 bases, leaving 23 bases between the germline ends. The CDR3 length is 17 residues. CDR3 bases: TGTGCCAGCAGCTACCTCACAGGAAACAAGTACGGGGAGACCCAGTACTTC. Protein: CASSYLTGNKYGETQYF.

This chain links TRBV14 with TRBJ1-1; unclear D gene. V was shortened by 8 bases and J by 3 bases, with 7 bases between the two germline ends. The CDR3 has 11 residues. Germline V gene data show CDR1 as SGHDN and CDR2 as FVKESK. The CDR3 sequence: CASGPYTEAFF. The CDR3 DNA is TGTGCCAGCGGACCCTACACTGAAGCTTTCTTT. Full variable domain (rest looked up from reference TRBV14 and TRBJ1-1): EAGVTQFPSHSVIEKGQTVTLRCDPISGHDNLYWYRRVMGKEIKFLLHFVKESKQDESGMPNNRFLAERTGGTYSTLKVQPAELEDSGVYFCASGPYTEAFFGQGTRLTVV.

V is TRBV9 and J is TRBJ1-6; no firm D call. CDR1 and CDR2 from the germline V gene are SGDLS and YYNGEE. Trimming took off 0 bases at V and 10 bases at J, with 8 bases between the two ends. The CDR3 covers 13 residues. The CDR3 nucleotides are TGTGCCAGCAGCGTAGGCTGGCCGTCACCCCTCCACTTT. Its translation is CASSVGWPSPLHF.

This chain links TRBV27 with TRBJ2-7, with TRBD2 as a possible D gene (5 bases). Trimming pared 6 bases from V and 6 bases from J, leaving 15 bases between. The CDR3 has 13 residues. Germline CDR1 and CDR2: MNHEY and SMNVEV (reference sequence). The CDR3 here is CASSDVGESEQYF. The CDR3 region has the DNA TGTGCCAGCAGCGACGTGGGAGAAAGCGAGCAGTACTTC.

The rearrangement joins TRBV19 to TRBJ1-5; D possibly corresponds to TRBD1 (5 bases). Germline V gene sequence: CDR1 LNHDA, CDR2 SQIVND (reference sequence). The CDR3 spans 16 residues. V lost 5 bases, J lost 7 bases, and 21 bases lay in between. The CDR3 DNA follows: TGTGCCAGTAGTTCACAGAAAGAGGGGCGCGGACAGCCCCAGCATTTT. This translates into CASSSQKEGRGQPQHF.

V is TRBV25-1 and J is TRBJ2-3; 8 bases are shared with TRBD1. The germline V gene encodes CDR1 MGHDK and CDR2 SYGVNS. This CDR3 is 15 amino acids long. The V gene end was trimmed by 4 bases and the J gene end by 6 bases; junction bases not matched to a gene: 9. CDR3 nucleotide sequence: TGTGCCAGCAGTGCCTCAGGGGGCTCCGGTGATACGCAGTATTTT. Residues: CASSASGGSGDTQYF. Together with reference TRBV25-1 and TRBJ2-3, the CDR3 gives the full variable domain: EADIYQTPRYLVIGTGKKITLECSQTMGHDKMYWYQQDPGMELHLIHYSYGVNSTEKGDLSSESTVSRIRTEHFPLTLESARPSHTSQYLCASSASGGSGDTQYFGPGTRLTVL.

The chain employs TRBV27 and TRBJ2-7; D perhaps matches TRBD1 (5 bases). Germline CDR1 is MNHEY and CDR2 is SMNVEV (reference sequence). The CDR3 length is 13 residues. Trimming stripped 7 bases from V and 5 bases from J, with 15 bases between. The CDR3 reads CASIAPGSHEQYF. CDR3 DNA: TGTGCCAGCATAGCTCCAGGGTCCCACGAGCAGTACTTC.

The chain carries TRBV9 and TRBJ2-7; D could derive from TRBD1 or TRBD2 (5 bases each). CDR3 size: 15 residues. V lost 4 bases and J 3 bases, leaving 17 bases between the germline ends. Germline CDR1 reads SGDLS; CDR2 reads YYNGEE. CDR3 sequence: CASSPHPGRDYEQYF. In DNA, the CDR3 is TGTGCCAGCAGCCCACATCCGGGACGGGACTACGAGCAGTACTTC.

The chain couples TRBV7-2 to TRBJ1-2, with D hard to call. The CDR3 totals 15 residues. CDR1 is SGHTA, CDR2 FQGNSA, per germline. V was trimmed by 2 bases and J by 1 base, leaving 11 bases between them. Here the CDR3 reads CASSLRAVLNYGYTF. In DNA, the CDR3 is TGTGCCAGCAGCTTAAGGGCAGTCCTTAACTATGGCTACACCTTC.

The gene calls are TRBV28 and TRBJ2-7; 7 nucleotides align to TRBD2. This CDR3 region has 14 residues. V lost 5 bases to trimming and J lost 3 bases; unmatched junction nucleotides: 7. Germline loops: CDR1 MDHEN, CDR2 SYDVKM. CDR3 sequence: CASSIGGMNYEQYF. CDR3 sequence (DNA): TGTGCCAGCAGTATCGGGGGGATGAACTACGAGCAGTACTTC.

The gene calls are TRBV11-3 and TRBJ2-5; tentatively, D is TRBD2 (5 bases). Trimming cost V 5 bases and J 4 bases, with 11 bases left between them. The CDR3 has 13 amino acids. The V gene's germline CDR1 is SGHNT and CDR2 YENEEA. CDR3 residues: CASSPGRRETQYF. DNA for the CDR3: TGTGCCAGCAGCCCGGGAAGGCGAGAGACCCAGTACTTC.

This clone was recorded only once. V and J are TRBV10-3 and TRBJ2-2; 9 nucleotides agree with TRBD1. Germline CDR1 ENHRY, CDR2 SYGVKD. The CDR3 consists of 14 residues. V dropped 8 bases and J dropped 6; count of bases not matched to a gene: 7. CDR3 protein: CAIGRDRVAGELFF. The CDR3 DNA follows: TGTGCCATCGGCCGGGACAGGGTGGCCGGGGAGCTGTTTTTT.

The chain combines TRBV5-5 with TRBJ1-5; D is uncertain. The CDR3 is 16 residues long. Germline lookup yields CDR1 SGHKS and CDR2 YYEKEE (reference sequence). With 0 bases removed from V and 0 bases from J, the gap between germline ends came to 10 bases. CDR3 residues: CASSLEASRSNQPQHF. CDR3 nucleotide sequence: TGTGCCAGCAGCTTGGAAGCTTCACGTAGCAATCAGCCCCAGCATTTT.

The V and J genes are TRBV19 and TRBJ1-2, with TRBD1 matching over 12 bases. The J segment lost 6 bases and the V segment lost 7 bases, leaving 18 bases of the junction unmatched. The CDR3 extends over 18 amino acids. Germline V gene sequence: CDR1 LNHDA, CDR2 SQIVND (reference sequence). The CDR3 sequence: CASIPTAGTGGANHGYTF. CDR3 sequence (DNA): TGTGCCAGTATTCCCACCGCCGGGACAGGGGGCGCAAACCATGGCTACACCTTC. Full variable domain (remainder filled in from reference TRBV19 and TRBJ1-2): DGGITQSPKYLFRKEGQNVTLSCEQNLNHDAMYWYRQDPGQGLRLIYYSQIVNDFQKGDIAEGYSVSREKKESFPLTVTSAQKNPTAFYLCASIPTAGTGGANHGYTFGSGTRLTVV.

This chain uses TRBV9 with TRBJ2-7, with D perhaps matching TRBD1 (6 bases). The V gene's germline CDR1 is SGDLS and CDR2 YYNGEE. Between the trimmed V and J ends, which lost 0 bases and 0 bases, there was a span of 10 bases. This CDR3 spans 15 amino acids. The CDR3, as DNA: TGTGCCAGCAGCGTAGTGGGACACCCCTCCTACGAGCAGTACTTC. Its protein is CASSVVGHPSYEQYF.

The chain couples TRBV7-6 to TRBJ1-1, with TRBD1 matching over 8 bases. Germline CDR1 reads SGHVS; CDR2 reads FNYEAQ. J gave up 5 bases and V 1 base, and 3 bases lay outside the gene matches. The CDR3 totals 14 residues. This CDR3 reads CASSLGQGKTEAFF. DNA of the CDR3: TGTGCCAGCAGCTTAGGACAGGGGAAGACTGAAGCTTTCTTT.